One sample yielded the 16 T cell receptor beta chains listed below, sequenced in a study of blood T cells in healthy people across ages. Combining a sample-barcoded 5' primer with a J-beta primer mix, a second PCR ran for roughly 7 to 11 cycles. A single record per CDR3 protein comes from TCRdb applying MiXCR to the 5' RACE reads. Of 800,000 to 1,300,000 distinct CDR3 sequences in the sample, approximately 26% were seen once. This sample also belongs to another study, concerning T cells of mothers and their children.

Sequenced material: blood. Receptor source: a girl aged 2 to 9 in good health.

Of note for this clonotype: With a much larger clone just one base away, this may be a read error. The conserved final phenylalanine or tryptophan is absent from the CDR3, which likely points to a read error. The chain recombines TRBV5-1 with TRBJ2-1; D could derive from TRBD1 or TRBD2 (5 bases each). The CDR3 covers 15 residues. Looked up from germline, CDR1 is SGHRS and CDR2 is YFSETQ. Trimming pared 1 base from V and 2 bases from J, leaving 10 bases between. This CDR3 reads CASSLTGTPYNEQFL. In nucleotides, the CDR3 is TGCGCCAGCAGCTTGACCGGGACGCCCTACAATGAGCAGTTCCTC.

V and J are TRBV5-1 and TRBJ2-1; no firm D call. The CDR3 sequence is 16 residues long. With 0 bases removed from V and 7 bases from J, the gap between germline ends came to 17 bases. Per germline, CDR1 SGHRS and CDR2 YFSETQ. The CDR3 region has the DNA TGCGCCAGCAGCTTGGCCATGGGTGGGGAAGGAAATGAGCAGTTCTTC. It yields the protein CASSLAMGGEGNEQFF.

This clonotype was detected only a few times. The gene calls are TRBV15 and TRBJ2-6; D remains ambiguous. Germline V CDR1 and CDR2: LNHNV, YYDKDF (reference sequence). The ends were cut back, 4 bases at V and 3 bases at J, with 4 bases in the middle. The CDR3 consists of 13 residues. The CDR3 DNA reads as TGTGCCACCAGCAAGGGTGGGGCCAACGTCCTGACTTTC. This sequence encodes CATSKGGANVLTF.

This clonotype came up a few times. CDR3 coding DNA: TGTGCCAGCAGTTGGTACGCCGGAGATACGCAGTATTTT. Its translation: CASSWYAGDTQYF. This chain uses TRBV27 with TRBJ2-3; D is uncertain. The CDR3 sequence is 13 residues long. CDR1 is MNHEY and CDR2 is SMNVEV in the germline V gene (reference sequence). The V and J ends lost 4 bases and 5 bases respectively, with 10 bases between them.

The chain joins TRBV7-3 to TRBJ2-2; D might be TRBD1 (6 bases). This CDR3 spans 14 amino acids. V was clipped by 3 bases and J by 4 bases, with 9 bases between them. Per germline, CDR1 SGHTA and CDR2 FQGTGA. The CDR3 here is CASSFTGLTGELFF. As DNA, the CDR3 is TGTGCCAGCAGCTTTACAGGGCTCACCGGGGAGCTGTTTTTT.

This clonotype was observed many times. This rearrangement joins TRBV5-6 to TRBJ2-6, with D hard to call. Germline V lookup: CDR1 SGHDT, CDR2 YYEEEE. The CDR3 length is 14 residues. V lost 1 base to trimming and J lost 2 bases, with 4 bases between them. CDR3 protein: CASSLRAGANVLTF. In nucleotides, the CDR3 is TGTGCCAGCAGCTTGAGGGCTGGGGCCAACGTCCTGACTTTC.

The genes are TRBV12-3 or TRBV12-4 and TRBJ2-5, with 9 bases identical to TRBD2. The J call may be wrong; the DNA end is better matched by TRBJ2-1. CDR3 length: 14 amino acids. For the CDR3, the DNA is TGTGCCAGCAGAGCGGGAGGACCCTTGAATGAGCAGTTCTTC. Residues: CASRAGGPLNEQFF.

This chain uses TRBV2 with TRBJ2-1, with 7 bases aligning to TRBD2. Germline V gives CDR1 SNHLY, CDR2 FYNNEI. The CDR3 has 13 residues. Germline trimming cut 8 bases from V and 4 bases from J; bases unmatched to any gene: 5. The CDR3 loop reads CASGRDGYNEQFF. Here the CDR3 DNA reads TGTGCCAGCGGGAGGGACGGATACAATGAGCAGTTCTTC.

There are a few counts of this clonotype. The CDR3 sequence is CSAKGTGENTEAFF. The DNA of the CDR3 is TGCAGTGCTAAAGGGACAGGGGAGAACACTGAAGCTTTCTTT. The gene calls are TRBV20-1 and TRBJ1-1; 10 bases fit TRBD1. This CDR3 comprises 14 residues. Germline values: CDR1 DFQATT, CDR2 SNEGSKA (reference sequence). The V gene end was trimmed by 4 bases and the J gene end by 1 base; junction bases not matched to a gene: 3.

This rearrangement joins TRBV6-5 to TRBJ2-7, with TRBD1 matching over 9 bases. Trimming removed 7 bases from V and 2 bases from J; junction bases left unmatched: 9. Germline CDR1 reads MNHEY; CDR2 reads SVGAGI. This CDR3 is 15 amino acids long. CDR3 bases: TGTGCCAGCAACCAGCCGGGACAGGGAGCCTACGAGCAGTACTTC. Amino acids: CASNQPGQGAYEQYF.

The V call is TRBV7-2, the J call TRBJ1-2; D ambiguous. The germline V and J ends were trimmed by 1 base and 4 bases, with 10 bases remaining between them. The CDR3 is 14 amino acids. Germline CDR1 is SGHTA and CDR2 is FQGNSA. This CDR3 is CASSLEAWTYGYTF. CDR3 bases: TGTGCCAGCAGCTTAGAGGCGTGGACCTATGGCTACACCTTC.

This clonotype was detected a few times. This chain joins TRBV14 and TRBJ2-4; D uncertain. CDR1 and CDR2 (germline): SGHDN, FVKESK. The CDR3 loop spans 11 amino acids. The V end lost 0 bases, the J end lost 8 bases, and 2 bases lay between the germline ends. CDR3 sequence (DNA): TGTGCCAGCAGCCAAGATTACATTCAGTACTTC. As protein: CASSQDYIQYF.

The count of this clonotype is one. V gene TRBV3-1 combines with J gene TRBJ1-3; D gene unclear. This CDR3 comprises 16 residues. Germline CDR1 LGHDT, CDR2 YNNKEL (reference sequence). V gave up 0 bases and J gave up 1 base, with 10 bases separating them. For the CDR3, the DNA is TGTGCCAGCAGCCAAGACAGGTATTCTTCTGGAAACACCATATATTTT. This encodes CASSQDRYSSGNTIYF.

This clonotype was seen only a few times. The gene calls are TRBV12-3 or TRBV12-4 and TRBJ2-5, with D possibly being TRBD1 (5 bases). TRBJ2-1 explains the end of the DNA better; the J call may be wrong. The CDR3 is 12 residues long. DNA for the CDR3: TGTGCCAGCACCACCCAGGGCAATGAGCAGTTCTTC. The encoded protein is CASTTQGNEQFF.

This clonotype has more than one count but fewer than ten. V usage is TRBV7-9 and J usage is TRBJ1-4, with 7 nucleotides matching TRBD1. Germline CDR1 reads SEHNR; CDR2 reads FQNEAQ (reference sequence). V was clipped by 5 bases and J by 6 bases; unmatched bases: 6. The CDR3 runs to 14 residues. The CDR3 region has the DNA TGTGCCAGCAGCCAAGACAGGGTCGATGAAAAACTGTTTTTT. It codes for CASSQDRVDEKLFF.

V and J are TRBV20-1 and TRBJ2-5, with D perhaps TRBD1 (6 bases). Deletions cut 7 bases from V and 2 bases from J, with 8 bases between. The CDR3 loop spans 11 amino acids. Germline values: CDR1 DFQATT, CDR2 SNEGSKA (reference sequence). CDR3 loop: CSGDKQETQYF. The CDR3 nucleotides are TGCAGTGGGGACAAACAAGAGACCCAGTACTTC.